Presented here are 9 T cell receptor beta chains from one specimen sequenced in a study of low-dose radiotherapy and immunotherapy resistance in tumors. Time point reported: before trial treatment. TRAV and TRBV primers primed cDNA for both TCRalpha and TCRbeta. TCR amplification used about 18 PCR cycles, a constant-region primer and a V-primer adapter. TCRdb independently ran MiXCR on the reads; one entry per CDR3 protein. The table lists 35,000 to 45,000 distinct CDR3 sequences, around a third of them singletons. The sample in question was PBMCs, obtained before treatment. The receptors here all came from a male donor with gallbladder cancer.

On this clonotype: A read error likely explains this, since a far larger clone differs by one base. CDR3 nucleotide sequence: TGTGCCAGCAGACCGGGACTAGCGGAGTACGAGCAGTTCTTC. Its translation is CASRPGLAEYEQFF. The chain has TRBV7-9 and TRBJ2-1; 11 bases agree with TRBD2. V shed 6 bases and J 10 bases; nucleotides not matched to a gene: 8. Germline CDR1 reads SEHNR; CDR2 reads FQNEAQ (reference sequence). The CDR3 runs to 14 residues.

This clonotype was recorded at least ten times. The rearrangement joins TRBV11-2 to TRBJ2-6; no reliable D call. This CDR3 has 15 amino acids. Germline V gene sequence: CDR1 SGHAT, CDR2 FQNNGV. The ends were cut back, 9 bases at V and 0 bases at J, with 12 bases in the middle. In nucleotides, the CDR3 is TGTGCCAGTAGCAAGGACCCCTCTGGGGCCAACGTCCTGACTTTC. Translation gives CASSKDPSGANVLTF. Based on the CDR3 plus reference TRBV11-2 and TRBJ2-6, the full variable domain is EAGVAQSPRYKIIEKRQSVAFWCNPISGHATLYWYQQILGQGPKLLIQFQNNGVVDDSQLPKDRFSAERLKGVDSTLKIQPAKLEDSAVYLCASSKDPSGANVLTFGAGSRLTVL.

This clonotype is judged medium-sized. V usage is TRBV28 and J usage is TRBJ1-2, with TRBD1 matching 11 bases. This CDR3 has 17 amino acids. Germline CDR1 is MDHEN and CDR2 is SYDVKM. V was pared by 5 bases and J by 8 bases, with 16 bases of the junction left unmatched. For the CDR3, the DNA is TGTGCCAGCAGTCGCGGACAGGGGGCATGGCCCGGGGACGGCTACACCTTC. It yields the protein CASSRGQGAWPGDGYTF.

The sample holds many counts of this clonotype. The chain carries TRBV3-1 and TRBJ2-2; TRBD2 agrees at 7 bases. Germline values: CDR1 LGHDT, CDR2 YNNKEL (reference sequence). The CDR3 loop spans 14 amino acids. Trimming removed 4 bases from V and 6 bases from J; junction bases left unmatched: 5. The CDR3 region has the DNA TGTGCCAGCAGCCGGGAGGGTCAGGCCGGGGAGCTGTTTTTT. Encoded protein: CASSREGQAGELFF.

The table lists this clonotype with many counts. V gene TRBV20-1 combines with J gene TRBJ2-7, with D unresolved. The CDR3 has 13 amino acids. The germline V gene encodes CDR1 DFQATT and CDR2 SNEGSKA (reference sequence). V lost 1 base and J lost 0, with 7 bases in between. The CDR3 here is CSARAQSSYEQYF. DNA for the CDR3: TGCAGTGCTAGAGCACAGTCCTCCTACGAGCAGTACTTC.

Ten or more counts support this clonotype. This chain connects TRBV6-2 or TRBV6-3 to TRBJ2-1, with D hard to call. CDR1 MNHEY and CDR2 SVGEGT come from the germline V gene. Trimming pared 6 bases from V and 0 bases from J, leaving 6 bases between. The CDR3 loop spans 13 amino acids. Written as DNA, the CDR3 is TGTGCCAGCAGGGAGAGCTCCTACAATGAGCAGTTCTTC. This gives the protein CASRESSYNEQFF.

This CDR3 is CASSPTRGNEKLFF. DNA for the CDR3: TGTGCCAGCAGCCCAACAAGGGGAAATGAAAAACTGTTTTTT. The rearrangement joins TRBV9 to TRBJ1-4; D may be TRBD1 (5 bases). Between the trimmed V and J ends, which lost 4 bases and 5 bases, there was a span of 12 bases. This CDR3 is 14 amino acids long. Germline V gene sequence: CDR1 SGDLS, CDR2 YYNGEE.

This clonotype showed up many times. The chain couples TRBV12-3 or TRBV12-4 to TRBJ2-3; 7 bases match TRBD2. V was pared by 3 bases and J by 0 bases, with 6 bases of the junction left unmatched. The CDR3 runs 16 residues. CDR3 in amino acids: CASSFPKAGSTDTQYF. The CDR3 nucleotides read TGTGCCAGCAGTTTCCCCAAAGCGGGGAGCACAGATACGCAGTATTTT.

This clonotype appeared many times. The chain's CDR3 is CSEQVQETQYF. CDR3 DNA sequence: TGCAGTGAACAGGTCCAAGAGACCCAGTACTTC. This chain joins TRBV20-1 and TRBJ2-5, with D perhaps TRBD1 (5 bases). V lost 7 bases and J lost 1, with 7 bases in between. Germline V gene sequence: CDR1 DFQATT, CDR2 SNEGSKA (reference sequence). The CDR3 contains 11 residues.